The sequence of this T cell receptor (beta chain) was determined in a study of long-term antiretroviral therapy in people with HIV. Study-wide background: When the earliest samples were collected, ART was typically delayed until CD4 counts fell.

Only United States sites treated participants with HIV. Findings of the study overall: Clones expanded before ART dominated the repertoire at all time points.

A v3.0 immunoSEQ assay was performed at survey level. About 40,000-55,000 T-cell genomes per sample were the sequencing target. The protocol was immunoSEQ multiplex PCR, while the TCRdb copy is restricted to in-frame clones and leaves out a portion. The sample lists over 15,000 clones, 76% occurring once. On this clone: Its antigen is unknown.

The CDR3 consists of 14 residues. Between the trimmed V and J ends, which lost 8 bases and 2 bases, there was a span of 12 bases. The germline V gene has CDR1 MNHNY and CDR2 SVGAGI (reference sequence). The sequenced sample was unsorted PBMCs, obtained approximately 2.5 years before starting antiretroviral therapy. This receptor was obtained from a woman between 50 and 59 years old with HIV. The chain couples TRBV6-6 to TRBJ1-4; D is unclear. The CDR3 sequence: CASEGRGTNEKLFF. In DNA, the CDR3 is TGTGCCAGCGAGGGCCGAGGGACTAATGAAAAACTGTTTTTT.